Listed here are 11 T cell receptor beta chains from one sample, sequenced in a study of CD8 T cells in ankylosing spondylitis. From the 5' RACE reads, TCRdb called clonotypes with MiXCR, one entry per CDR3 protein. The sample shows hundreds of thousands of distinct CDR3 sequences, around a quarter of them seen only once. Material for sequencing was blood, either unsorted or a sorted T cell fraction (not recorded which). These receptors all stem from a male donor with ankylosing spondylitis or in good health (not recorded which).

CDR3 residues: CSAWIGRNTEAFF. DNA for the CDR3: TGCAGTGCTTGGATTGGTAGGAACACTGAAGCTTTCTTT. V and J are TRBV20-1 and TRBJ1-1; D unresolved. CDR3 length: 13 amino acids. The V end lost 5 bases, the J end lost 1 base, and 11 bases lay between the germline ends. The V gene's germline CDR1 is DFQATT and CDR2 SNEGSKA (reference sequence).

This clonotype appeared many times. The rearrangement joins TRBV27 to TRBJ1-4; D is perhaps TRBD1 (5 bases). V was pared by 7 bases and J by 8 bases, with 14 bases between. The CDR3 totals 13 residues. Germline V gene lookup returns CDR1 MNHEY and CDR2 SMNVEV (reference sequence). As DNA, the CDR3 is TGTGCCAGCACCGACCGGGGCCAAGAAAAACTGTTTTTT. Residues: CASTDRGQEKLFF.

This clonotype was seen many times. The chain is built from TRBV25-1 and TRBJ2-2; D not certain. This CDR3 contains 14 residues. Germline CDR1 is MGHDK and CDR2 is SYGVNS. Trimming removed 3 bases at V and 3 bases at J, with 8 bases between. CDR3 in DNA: TGTGCCAGCAGTGATTTAACCCACACCGGGGAGCTGTTTTTT. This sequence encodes CASSDLTHTGELFF.

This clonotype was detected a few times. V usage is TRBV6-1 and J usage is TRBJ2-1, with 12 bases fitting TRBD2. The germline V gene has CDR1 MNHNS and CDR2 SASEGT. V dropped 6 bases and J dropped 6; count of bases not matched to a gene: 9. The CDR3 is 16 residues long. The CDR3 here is CASRPTSGSRGNEQFF. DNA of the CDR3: TGTGCCAGCAGACCGACTAGCGGGAGTCGGGGCAATGAGCAGTTCTTC.

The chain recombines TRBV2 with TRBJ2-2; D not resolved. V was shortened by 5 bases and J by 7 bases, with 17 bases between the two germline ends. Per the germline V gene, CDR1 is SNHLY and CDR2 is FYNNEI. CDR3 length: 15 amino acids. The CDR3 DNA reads TGTGCCAGCAGTTCCTGGCGGCAGGCTGGCGGGGAGCTGTTTTTT. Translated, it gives CASSSWRQAGGELFF.

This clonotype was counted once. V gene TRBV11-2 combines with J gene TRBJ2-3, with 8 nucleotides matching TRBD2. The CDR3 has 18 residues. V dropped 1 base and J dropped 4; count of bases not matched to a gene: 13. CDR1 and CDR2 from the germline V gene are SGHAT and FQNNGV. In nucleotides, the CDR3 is TGTGCCAGCAGCTTAGGAGGCTTGGGTGCGGGAGGACCAGATACGCAGTATTTT. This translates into CASSLGGLGAGGPDTQYF.

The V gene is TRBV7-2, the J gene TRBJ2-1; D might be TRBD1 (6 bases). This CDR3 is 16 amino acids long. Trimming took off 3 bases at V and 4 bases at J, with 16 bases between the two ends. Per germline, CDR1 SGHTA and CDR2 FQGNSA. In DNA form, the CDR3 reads TGTGCCAGCAGCTTCGTCGTGGGGGCAGGATACAATGAGCAGTTCTTC. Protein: CASSFVVGAGYNEQFF.

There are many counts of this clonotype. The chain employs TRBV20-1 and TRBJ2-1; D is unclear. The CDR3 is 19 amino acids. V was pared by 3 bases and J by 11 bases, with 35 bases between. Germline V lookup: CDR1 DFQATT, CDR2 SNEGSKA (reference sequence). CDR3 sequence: CSASLAAKSLDGGTKKQFF. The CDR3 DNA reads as TGCAGTGCTAGTCTTGCAGCCAAGTCCCTCGATGGCGGCACGAAAAAGCAGTTCTTC.

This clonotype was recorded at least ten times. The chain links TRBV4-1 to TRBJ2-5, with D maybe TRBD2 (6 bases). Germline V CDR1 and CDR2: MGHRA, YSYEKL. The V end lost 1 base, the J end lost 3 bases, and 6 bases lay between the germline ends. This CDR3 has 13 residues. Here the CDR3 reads CASSQGLEETQYF. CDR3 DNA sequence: TGCGCCAGCAGCCAAGGACTAGAAGAGACCCAGTACTTC.

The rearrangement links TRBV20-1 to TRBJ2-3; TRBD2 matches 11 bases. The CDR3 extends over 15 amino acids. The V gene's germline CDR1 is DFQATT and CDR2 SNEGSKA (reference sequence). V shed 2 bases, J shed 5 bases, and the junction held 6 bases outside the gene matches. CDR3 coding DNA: TGCAGTGCTAGACTAGCGGGAGGCCCGGGAGATACGCAGTATTTT. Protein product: CSARLAGGPGDTQYF.

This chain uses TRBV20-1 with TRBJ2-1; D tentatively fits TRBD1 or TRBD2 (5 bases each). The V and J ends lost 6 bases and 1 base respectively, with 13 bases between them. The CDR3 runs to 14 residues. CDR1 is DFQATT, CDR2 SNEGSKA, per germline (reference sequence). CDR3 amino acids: CSATRGGSYNEQFF. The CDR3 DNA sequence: TGCAGTGCCACGAGGGGCGGGTCCTACAATGAGCAGTTCTTC.